This T cell receptor beta chain was documented in a study of T-cell memory formation after mild COVID-19. This clonotype was seen repeatedly, ten times or more. This CDR3 has 13 amino acids. The V and J ends lost 6 bases and 5 bases, in that order; junction bases with no gene match: 3. CDR1 SQVTM and CDR2 ANQGSEA come from the germline V gene. TCRdb reprocessed the 5' RACE reads with MiXCR, giving one entry per CDR3 protein. This sample yields 25,000 or so distinct CDR3 sequences, of which approximately 7% are seen a single time; around 14% belongs to the top ten. The receptor was isolated from an adult woman who had mild COVID-19 (a few samples of this study predate the infection). Cell type and time point are not known. Sequenced: PBMCs or a T cell subset sorted from them (not recorded which). The rearrangement uses TRBV29-1 and TRBJ2-2; 10 bases align to TRBD1. The DNA for the CDR3 is TGCAGCGTCGACAGGGGGCAGACCGGGGAGCTGTTTTTT. Residues: CSVDRGQTGELFF.